The source of this TCR beta chain is a study of spatial heterogeneity in lung cancer. Across the study: Alpha-chain detections were consistently fewer than beta-chain detections among the sequences. The study's findings and limits: Blood carried ubiquitous expanded tumor TCRs more at resection than follow-up.

The time point here: blood at routine non-recurrence follow-up after resection. Material for sequencing was whole RNA from tumor, nontumor lung or frozen PBMC, left unsorted. TCRdb passed the 5' RACE reads through MiXCR, listing each CDR3 protein once. The table lists over 45,000 distinct CDR3 sequences, approximately 12% of them singletons. About this clonotype itself: Its antigen remains unknown. A much more abundant neighbour one base away suggests this may be a read error.

V was cut by 5 bases and J by 7 bases, with 14 bases left in between. This CDR3 spans 13 amino acids. This chain uses TRBV12-3 or TRBV12-4 with TRBJ1-2; D unresolved. The sample was PBMCs, taken at follow-up. The clonotype was recovered from a male donor with early-stage non-small cell lung cancer. The CDR3 bases are TGTGCCAGCAGTCCCCGTCAGGCTTTTGGCTACACCTTC. This gives the protein CASSPRQAFGYTF.